A single sample gave rise to the 16 T cell receptor beta chains below, sequenced in a study of T cell responses to AZD1222 COVID-19 vaccine. This table comes from immunoSEQ multiplex PCR, and its TCRdb copy is limited to in-frame clones, with some not included. The table lists about 180,000 clones, roughly nine tenths of them singletons. The sample consisted of peripheral blood, taken on day 0 of AZD1222 vaccination. Receptors originate from an adult in good health.

V and J are TRBV20-1 and TRBJ2-7; TRBD1 matches at 9 bases. The CDR3 length is 11 residues. The junction had 0 bases not matched to a gene; V was cut back by 5 bases and J by 4 bases. Germline loops: CDR1 DFQATT, CDR2 SNEGSKA (reference sequence). Here the CDR3 DNA reads TGCAGTGCTGGACAGGGGTACGAGCAGTACTTC. Translated: CSAGQGYEQYF.

This chain uses TRBV7-6 with TRBJ1-6; no clear D gene. Trimming took 1 base from V and 5 from J, leaving 12 bases between them. The V gene's germline CDR1 is SGHVS and CDR2 FNYEAQ. This CDR3 is 16 amino acids long. In DNA form, the CDR3 reads TGTGCCAGCAGCTTAGAGATCTCGGGAAATAATTCACCCCTCCACTTT. This sequence encodes CASSLEISGNNSPLHF.

The chain employs TRBV7-3 and TRBJ2-3; D may be TRBD1 or TRBD2 (6 bases each). V gave up 5 bases and J gave up 2 bases, with 20 bases separating them. The CDR3 spans 17 residues. Germline CDR1 and CDR2: SGHTA and FQGTGA. CDR3 amino acids: CASSQGGLAPSTDTQYF. As DNA, the CDR3 is TGTGCCAGCAGCCAAGGGGGGCTAGCTCCGTCCACAGATACGCAGTATTTT.

The chain couples TRBV28 to TRBJ2-2, with D perhaps TRBD2 (6 bases). V was pared by 3 bases and J by 4 bases, with 12 bases between. Germline loops: CDR1 MDHEN, CDR2 SYDVKM. The CDR3 loop spans 15 amino acids. Here the CDR3 DNA reads TGTGCCAGCAGTTTCCCATCCGGGGGCACCGGGGAGCTGTTTTTT. It yields the protein CASSFPSGGTGELFF.

This sequence joins TRBV9 and TRBJ2-1; 12 nucleotides line up with TRBD2. This CDR3 spans 16 amino acids. J was trimmed by 2 bases and V by 3 bases; bases with no gene match: 3. Germline V gene data show CDR1 as SGDLS and CDR2 as YYNGEE. The CDR3 loop is CASSALAGGAYNEQFF. For the CDR3, the DNA is TGTGCCAGCAGCGCGCTAGCGGGGGGGGCCTACAATGAGCAGTTCTTC.

The chain joins TRBV27 to TRBJ1-4; 10 bases agree with TRBD1. V was pared by 5 bases and J by 7 bases, with 10 bases of the junction left unmatched. The CDR3 totals 16 residues. The germline CDR1 and CDR2 sequences are MNHEY and SMNVEV (reference sequence). The CDR3 DNA reads TGTGCCAGCAGTCTTAGGACAGGGGGTTTGGTTGAAAAACTGTTTTTT. It codes for CASSLRTGGLVEKLFF.

The chain employs TRBV3-1 (or the pseudogene TRBV3-2) and TRBJ2-1; 7 nucleotides line up with TRBD2. CDR1 and CDR2 from the germline V gene are LGHDT and YNNKEL (reference sequence). The V segment lost 7 bases and the J segment 7 bases; nucleotides outside the gene matches: 13. The CDR3 consists of 15 residues. CDR3 residues: CASKHGTTSSNEQFF. DNA for the CDR3: TGTGCCAGCAAACATGGGACTACATCGAGTAATGAGCAGTTCTTC.

The chain couples TRBV6-5 to TRBJ2-2; the D gene is possibly TRBD2 (7 bases). The CDR3 sequence is 15 residues long. Trimming cost V 10 bases and J 1 base, with 16 bases left between them. Per the germline V gene, CDR1 is MNHEY and CDR2 is SVGAGI. Written as DNA, the CDR3 is TGTGCCACCCGAGGGGGGGCCCGGAACACCGGGGAGCTGTTTTTT. It is translated as CATRGGARNTGELFF.

Remarks on this clone: Other DNA sequences in the same sample also yield this CDR3. The genes are TRBV6-5 and TRBJ2-7, with D possibly matching TRBD2 (5 bases). Trimming took 7 bases from V and 3 from J, leaving 7 bases between them. Germline V gene sequence: CDR1 MNHEY, CDR2 SVGAGI. This CDR3 region has 11 residues. CDR3 coding DNA: TGTGCCAGCACCCGGGGCTACGAGCAGTACTTC. It translates to CASTRGYEQYF.

The chain recombines TRBV3-1 (or the pseudogene TRBV3-2) with TRBJ1-2, with D perhaps TRBD1 (6 bases). This CDR3 is built from 13 residues. Germline CDR1 is LGHDT and CDR2 is YNNKEL (reference sequence). The V gene lost 5 bases and the J gene lost 7 bases, with 14 bases spanning the gap. DNA of the CDR3: TGTGCCAGCAGCTCTACAGGGAGCCCTGGCTACACCTTC. Protein sequence: CASSSTGSPGYTF.

The V and J genes are TRBV2 and TRBJ1-4, with 7 bases aligning to TRBD1. The CDR3 is made up of 15 amino acids. The V gene's germline CDR1 is SNHLY and CDR2 FYNNEI. J gave up 9 bases and V 6 bases, and 13 bases lay outside the gene matches. The CDR3, as DNA: TGTGCCAGCAGGGAACAGGGACAGAAAAGACAAAAACTGTTTTTT. Translation: CASREQGQKRQKLFF.

This CDR3 reads CASRGADIRGLYSNQPQHF. The CDR3 DNA follows: TGTGCCAGTAGGGGGGCAGACATCCGAGGGTTATATAGCAATCAGCCCCAGCATTTT. The chain combines TRBV19 with TRBJ1-5; perhaps TRBD1 as D (6 bases). Trimming took off 6 bases at V and 0 bases at J, with 24 bases between the two ends. CDR1 and CDR2 from the germline V gene are LNHDA and SQIVND (reference sequence). This CDR3 spans 19 amino acids.

V gene TRBV6-5 combines with J gene TRBJ1-3, with D uncertain. This CDR3 is 14 amino acids long. Trimming removed 9 bases at V and 0 bases at J, with 12 bases between. Germline CDR1 reads MNHEY; CDR2 reads SVGAGI. The CDR3 loop is CASSQGNSGNTIYF. For the CDR3, the DNA is TGTGCCAGTTCGCAAGGGAACTCTGGAAACACCATATATTTT.

The chain uses TRBV18 and TRBJ1-2, with 7 bases lining up with TRBD1. The CDR3 sequence is 15 residues long. CDR1 and CDR2 from the germline V gene are KGHSH and LQKENI. J gave up 1 base and V 3 bases, and 5 bases lay outside the gene matches. In nucleotides, the CDR3 is TGTGCCAGCTCACCCTTGGGACAGCTTAACTATGGCTACACCTTC. Protein product: CASSPLGQLNYGYTF.

As DNA, the CDR3 is TGTGCCAGCAGTACCCGGGGCTCTGGAAACACCATATATTTT. Translation: CASSTRGSGNTIYF. The chain couples TRBV6-6 to TRBJ1-3; D gene ambiguous. Germline loops: CDR1 MNHNY, CDR2 SVGAGI (reference sequence). V lost 5 bases, J lost 0 bases, and 8 bases lay in between. The CDR3 runs to 14 residues.

This clone appeared a few times. The CDR3 DNA reads TGTGCCAGCAGCGACGGGACAGGGTTTGTGTACACTGAAGCTTTCTTT. Amino acids: CASSDGTGFVYTEAFF. The gene calls are TRBV9 and TRBJ1-1; 9 positions agree with TRBD1. The CDR3 totals 16 residues. Germline loops: CDR1 SGDLS, CDR2 YYNGEE. The V and J ends lost 3 bases and 3 bases, in that order; junction bases with no gene match: 9. The variable domain in full, with the rest retrieved from reference TRBV9 and TRBJ1-1, is DSGVTQTPKHLITATGQRVTLRCSPRSGDLSVYWYQQSLDQGLQFLIQYYNGEERAKGNILERFSAQQFPDLHSELNLSSLELGDSALYFCASSDGTGFVYTEAFFGQGTRLTVV.